This TCR beta chain was sequenced in a study of identical twins. A few counts support this clonotype. A single record per CDR3 protein comes from TCRdb applying MiXCR to the 5' RACE reads. The repertoire has about 1.7 million distinct CDR3 sequences, roughly a third of them found once; the top ten carry 0.27%. The CDR3 has 17 amino acids. With 5 bases removed from V and 3 bases from J, the gap between germline ends came to 23 bases. Germline CDR1 reads MNHNY; CDR2 reads SVGAGI (reference sequence). This chain uses TRBV6-6 with TRBJ2-7; the D is unclear. The TCR was taken from a newborn girl in good health. The specimen sequenced was cord blood. CDR3 in amino acids: CASSRSTLHLGLYEQYF. As DNA, the CDR3 is TGTGCCAGCAGTCGTTCGACTCTCCACCTAGGGCTCTACGAGCAGTACTTC.